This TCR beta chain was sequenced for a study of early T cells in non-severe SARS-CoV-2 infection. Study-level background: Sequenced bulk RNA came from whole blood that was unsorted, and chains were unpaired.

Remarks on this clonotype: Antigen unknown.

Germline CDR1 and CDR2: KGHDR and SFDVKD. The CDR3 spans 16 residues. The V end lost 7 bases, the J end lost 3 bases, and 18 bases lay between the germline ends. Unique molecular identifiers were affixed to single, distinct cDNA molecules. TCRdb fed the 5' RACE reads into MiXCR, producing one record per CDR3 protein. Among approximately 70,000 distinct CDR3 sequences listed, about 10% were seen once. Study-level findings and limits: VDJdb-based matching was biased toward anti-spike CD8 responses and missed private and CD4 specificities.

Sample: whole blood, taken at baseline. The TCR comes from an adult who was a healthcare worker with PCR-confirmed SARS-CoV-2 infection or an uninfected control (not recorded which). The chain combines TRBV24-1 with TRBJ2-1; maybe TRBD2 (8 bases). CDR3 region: CATSLAGQPNYNEQFF. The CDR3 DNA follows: TGTGCCACCAGCTTAGCGGGACAGCCGAACTACAATGAGCAGTTCTTC.